This T cell receptor beta chain was found in a study of vaccination and CD4 T cells after COVID-19. Sequence data for DNA of cultured CD4+ T cells were generated by the Oncomine TCR Beta short-read assay. TCRdb re-derived calls from the PCR reads in MiXCR, one entry per CDR3 protein. Of over 8,000 distinct CDR3 sequences listed, approximately 59% are singletons. Note on this clonotype: Antigen: not known.

The sample's treatment: roughly ten-day PBMC culture with coronavirus spike peptide pools or control peptides (ViraFEST assay). This CDR3 contains 16 residues. CDR1 is SGDLS and CDR2 is YYNGEE in the germline V gene. With V trimmed by 3 bases and J by 0 bases, 8 bases remained unmatched. The chain uses TRBV9 and TRBJ1-1; 7 bases are a match to TRBD1. Sequences were obtained from CD4+ T cells from blood, cultured in vitro. The sequence derives from a human donor who had recovered from COVID-19. In DNA form, the CDR3 reads TGTGCCAGCAGCGCGACAGGGTCCCCTATGAACACTGAAGCTTTCTTT. Its translation is CASSATGSPMNTEAFF.